Listed here is a single T cell receptor (beta chain). The target antigen is unknown. Only in-frame clones appear in the TCRdb table, and some are missing; sequencing was by immunoSEQ multiplex PCR. In the table there are approximately 200,000 clones, 94% of which are singletons. These data originate in a study of T cell responses to AZD1222 COVID-19 vaccine. Germline-derived CDR1 and CDR2 are SGHAT and FQDESV (reference sequence). The CDR3 spans 12 residues. Deletions cut 4 bases from V and 7 bases from J, with 8 bases between. Study findings and constraints: Two AZD1222 administrations were followed by greater Spike-specific TCR breadth and depth. White British ancestry dominated among donors, who included more females, and clonal diversity was possibly underestimated. Nearly half of the spike-specific TCRs reportedly recognize variant regions that carry no mutations. Spike-wide coverage was observed for vaccine-associated CD4 TCRs, with dominant responses at 160-218 and 743-854.

The rearrangement links TRBV11-1 to TRBJ2-1; D is unclear. Sequenced material: peripheral blood, taken 28 days after the second dose of the MenACWY control vaccine. This clonotype was obtained from an adult who received the MenACWY meningococcal vaccine as a control. The DNA for the CDR3 is TGTGCCAGCAGCTCAATGAATAATGAGCAGTTCTTC. Its protein is CASSSMNNEQFF. Complete variable domain (other parts from reference TRBV11-1 and TRBJ2-1): EAEVAQSPRYKITEKSQAVAFWCDPISGHATLYWYRQILGQGPELLVQFQDESVVDDSQLPKDRFSAERLKGVDSTLKIQPAELGDSAMYLCASSSMNNEQFFGPGTRLTVL.